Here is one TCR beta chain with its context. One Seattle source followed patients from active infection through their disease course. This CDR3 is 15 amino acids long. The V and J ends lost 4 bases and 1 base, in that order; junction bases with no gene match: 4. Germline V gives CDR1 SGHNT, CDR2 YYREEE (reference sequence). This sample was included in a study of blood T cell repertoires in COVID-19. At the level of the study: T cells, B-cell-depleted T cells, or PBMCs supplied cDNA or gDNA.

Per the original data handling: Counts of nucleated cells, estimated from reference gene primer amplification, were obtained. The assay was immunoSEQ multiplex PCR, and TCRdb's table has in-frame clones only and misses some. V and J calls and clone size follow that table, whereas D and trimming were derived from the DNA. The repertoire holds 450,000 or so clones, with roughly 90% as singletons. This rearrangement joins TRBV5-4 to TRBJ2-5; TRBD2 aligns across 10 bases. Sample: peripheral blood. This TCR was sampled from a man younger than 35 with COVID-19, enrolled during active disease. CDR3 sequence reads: CASSNSGRFQETQYF. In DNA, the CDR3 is TGTGCCAGCAGCAATAGCGGGAGGTTCCAAGAGACCCAGTACTTC.